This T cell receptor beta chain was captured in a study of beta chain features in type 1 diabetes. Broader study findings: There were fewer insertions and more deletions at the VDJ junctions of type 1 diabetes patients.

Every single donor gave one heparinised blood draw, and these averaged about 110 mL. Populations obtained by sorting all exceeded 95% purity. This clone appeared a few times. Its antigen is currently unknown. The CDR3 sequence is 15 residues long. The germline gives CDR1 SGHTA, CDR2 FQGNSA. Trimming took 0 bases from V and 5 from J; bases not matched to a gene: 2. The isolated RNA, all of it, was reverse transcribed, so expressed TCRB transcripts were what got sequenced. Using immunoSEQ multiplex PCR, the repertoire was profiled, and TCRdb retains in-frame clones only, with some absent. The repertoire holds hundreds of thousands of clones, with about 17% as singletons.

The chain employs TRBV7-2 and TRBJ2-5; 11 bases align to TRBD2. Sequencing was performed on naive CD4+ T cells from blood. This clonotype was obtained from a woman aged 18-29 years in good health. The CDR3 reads CASSLASSGRETQYF. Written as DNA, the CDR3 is TGTGCCAGCAGCTTAGCTTCTAGCGGGAGGGAGACCCAGTACTTC. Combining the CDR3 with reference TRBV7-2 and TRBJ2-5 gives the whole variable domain GAGVSQSPSNKVTEKGKDVELRCDPISGHTALYWYRQSLGQGLEFLIYFQGNSAPDKSGLPSDRFSAERTGGSVSTLTIQRTQQEDSAVYLCASSLASSGRETQYFGPGTRLLVL.